Sequencing of this T cell receptor beta chain was carried out in a study of cytomegalovirus exposure and HLA in healthy donors (dated by TCRdb to about 2017). Regarding the research as a whole: In an earlier analysis of about 560 of the donors, less than 350 Gb of sequence data and 100 million or so unique TCR beta sequences from about 180 million T cells were reported. About 310 gigabases of sequencing data and approximately 85 million unique TCR sequences were included in an early release covering 500 to 750 HLA-typed donors. Among the approximately 400 genotyped donors, about 85% belonged to the genetic ancestry cluster associated with self-reported Caucasian donors. The aim of the study was to test whether cataloging public T cell receptors could identify signatures of past pathogen exposure. The study profiled the T cell repertoires of 550 to 700 subjects by immunosequencing and related them to cytomegalovirus serostatus. A separate validation cohort of over a hundred different subjects was used in addition to the approximately 640-subject first cohort. To predict cytomegalovirus infection status, the study brought together high-throughput TCR immunosequencing, statistical association of individual TCRs with disease status, and machine learning. To study patterns of TCR occurrence, a later analysis re-analyzed previously published TCR beta repertoires from several hundred donors and added high-resolution HLA genotyping. Rather than drawing on any new phenotypic data, the later analysis identified candidate immune exposures from TCR beta sequences and the way those sequences occurred across donors. To decide whether each TCR beta V gene segment behaved as functional or pseudogenic, an earlier analysis of some 600 of the donors relied on high-throughput TCR beta sequencing. Donor age, sex, ethnicity and CMV serostatus were collected together with the repertoire data. Genome-wide SNP genotypes for about 60% of the roughly 670 donors were used in a later genetic analysis, which treated that subset as a discovery cohort. Every repertoire in the discovery cohort had been generated on one and the same sequencing platform. Both class I and class II loci were covered by HLA typing, at four-digit resolution. Typing coverage varied by locus: roughly 620-630 donors for A, B, C, DRB1 and DQB1; some 520 for DQA1; some 610 for DPA1; fewer than 480 for DPB1. Roughly five DR-DQ haplotypes were treated as single units for association and clustering because of strong linkage in the cohort. On average, over 200,000 unique TCR beta nucleotide sequences were sequenced per donor among several hundred genotyped donors of the cohort, with roughly 18% of those sequences being non-productive. The research as a whole found: Assigning TCR associations to individual alleles was difficult when HLA alleles, especially DR and DQ, strongly co-occurred. A few of the identified cytomegalovirus-associated TCR beta chains were confirmed in vitro to be specific for cytomegalovirus antigens. According to a later analysis, TCR association rates differed among HLA loci, with DRB1 alleles showing the most associated TCRs and HLA-C alleles showing the fewest. Linkage disequilibrium might explain the correlated functional status among segregating V segments, but an unknown experimental factor could not be ruled out. The study listed 150 to 200 TCR beta chains as associated with cytomegalovirus. The authors suggested that the approach could potentially be generalized to other disease states and immunological phenotypes. Some IMGT-functional V segments, including TRBV6-2 and TRBV6-3, could not be told apart with the 87-base-pair reads, so those segments were excluded. In an earlier analysis of around 600 of the donors, most TCR beta V segments were observed in productive rearrangements about 87% or about 30% of the time, broadly matching IMGT annotations. Most TCR sequences were seen in very few donors, while some public TCRs were found in many individuals. Compared with the 666-donor mean, donors in an Asian-associated ancestry cluster had fewer N-insertions in productive TCRs, according to a later genetic analysis. A cluster of highly shared sequence variants was judged likely to represent a technical artifact of the sequencing pipeline. In a later analysis, HLA-associated TCR beta chains were found to be more clonally expanded and to have lower generation probabilities than equally common non-associated chains. The earlier analysis of 587 of the donors excluded 15 to 20 rarely observed V segments, including chromosome 9 orphons, because counts were too low. A further reported finding was that TCR beta sequences accurately predicted the HLA-A and HLA-B alleles for most subjects in the first cohort. Sequencing depth was assumed to be roughly uniform across donors in the presence/absence analyses, though that assumption may not hold. Immune exposure information for the cohort was limited to CMV serostatus. A later analysis associated about 16,000 TCR beta sequences with specific HLA alleles at a false discovery rate of 0.05. In a later analysis, most CMV-associated TCR beta chains were found to appear HLA-restricted, with HLA associations seemingly driven largely by CMV exposure. Cytomegalovirus status was reported to be diagnosed by the classifier with high specificity and sensitivity in both the original and validation cohorts. In this cohort, only TCR beta chains were sequenced, and detectable features were limited by the absence of alpha or paired-chain data. V-gene and J-gene trimming of TCR beta chains was associated with a missense DCLRE1C variant in a later genetic analysis, and the association was replicated in an independent cohort. Several of the top co-occurrence clusters appeared to be linked to parvovirus B19, influenza, CMV and Epstein-Barr virus, according to a later analysis. Because HLA typing was unavailable for some donors at each locus, only the typed subset was used in association tests.

The cohort comprised some 680 healthy bone marrow donors. Cohort members were all nominally healthy when sampled, although unrecorded immune exposures were likely present. The donor tested CMV seronegative and was one of the 352 seronegative cohort members. Each donor provided a peripheral blood sample, and peripheral blood mononuclear cells were used for TCR beta sequencing. The Qiagen DNeasy Blood Extraction Kit was used to extract genomic DNA from the blood cell samples. V and J are truncated by 0 bases and 4 bases respectively, leaving an intervening sequence of 20 bases. In the germline V gene, CDR1 corresponds to SGHRS and CDR2 to YFSETQ. Including cysteine and phenylalanine, the CDR3 has 17 amino acids. Only the CDR3 portion is preserved as DNA: 51 bases, with reading frame beginning at the first base. For this clone: Its binding antigen is unknown. Base qualities are not at hand, and no much larger clone is one base apart.

Library method: the immunoSEQ multiplex PCR assay. A mixture of 60 forward primers for TCR Vbeta segments and 13 reverse primers for TCR Jbeta segments was used in the multiplex PCR. Amplification of the CDR3 region of rearranged TCR beta genes was performed with a multiplex PCR assay on genomic DNA. The Illumina HiSeq System was used to sequence the amplified TCR beta libraries as 87-base-pair reads. The source study handled its data this way. A later analysis tallied 80 million to 95 million unique TCR beta chains across the 610 or so repertoires, and approximately 12 million of those chains were shared by two or more donors. To remove PCR and sequencing errors, raw reads were error-corrected and collapsed into unique sequences using a nearest-neighbor algorithm that merged closely related sequences. CDR3 sequences were aligned to IMGT reference sequences to assign V, D and J gene segments. For a sequence to be retained, at least a six-nucleotide match to both a V gene segment and a J gene segment was required. A rearrangement was called productive if the CDR3 had no stop codons and remained in frame with V and J, and every other rearrangement was called non-productive. CDR3 was defined according to IMGT convention as the region running from the second conserved V-encoded cysteine to the conserved J-encoded phenylalanine. In an earlier analysis of around 600 of the donors, sequences lacking an unambiguous match to a single V gene segment were excluded. An earlier analysis of 550 to 650 of the donors classified V segments as functional when productive rearrangements were above 56.7% and as segregating when the standard deviation between donors was above 5%. To diagnose cytomegalovirus status from the catalog of TCR beta chain sequences, a statistical classification framework was built. In a later analysis, V and J genes were assigned by comparing TCR nucleotide sequences against IMGT/GENE-DB human TR gene sequences. The TCRdist pipeline was used in a later analysis to assign CDR3 sequences and most-parsimonious VDJ recombination scenarios. In a later analysis, each TCR beta chain was defined by its CDR3 amino acid sequence together with its V-gene family, and reads without a unique V-gene family were excluded. In a later analysis, several hundred highly shared, low-generation-probability nucleotide sequences were removed to address suspected cross-contamination and a sequencing artifact. In a later analysis, a clonal expansion index was calculated for each public chain from normalized within-repertoire ranks of inferred template counts. In a later analysis, generation probabilities were computed using a VDJ recombination model fitted to out-of-frame rearrangements, and the results were checked against IGoR. In a later analysis, TCR-TCR, TCR-HLA and TCR-CMV co-occurrence was scored with hypergeometric tests, and a repertoire-size bias correction was applied to TCR pairs. False discovery rates were estimated in a later analysis by permuting HLA or CMV assignments 20 times. A later analysis grouped co-occurring TCRs with DBSCAN, adding TCRdist sequence similarity when clustering within HLA-allele-positive subsets. Co-occurrence clustering excluded repertoires with fewer than 30,000 or more than 120,000 public chains, plus five with anomalous nucleotide sharing. Entries here come from immuneACCESS through TCRdb and include only in-frame sequences with V and J called. Some clones fail to appear in such tables; in the studies checked, an unresolved V gene covers under half of the shortfall, and the cause of the remainder is unknown. D and trimming were read from the DNA, whereas the V and J calls and clone size are those reported in that table. This sample is represented by 150,000 to 200,000 clones; 80% of them were singletons. The ten top clones hold 5.7% of the sample.

The specimen sequenced was PBMCs. Recombination linked TRBV5-1 to TRBJ2-7; perhaps TRBD2 is the D gene, with 5 bases matching. This clonotype was obtained from a man aged 40-49 years in good health and CMV-seronegative. For the CDR3, the sequence is CASSLGTDPGYRYEQYF. The base sequence is TGCGCCAGCAGCTTGGGAACGGACCCGGGGTACAGATACGAGCAGTACTTC.